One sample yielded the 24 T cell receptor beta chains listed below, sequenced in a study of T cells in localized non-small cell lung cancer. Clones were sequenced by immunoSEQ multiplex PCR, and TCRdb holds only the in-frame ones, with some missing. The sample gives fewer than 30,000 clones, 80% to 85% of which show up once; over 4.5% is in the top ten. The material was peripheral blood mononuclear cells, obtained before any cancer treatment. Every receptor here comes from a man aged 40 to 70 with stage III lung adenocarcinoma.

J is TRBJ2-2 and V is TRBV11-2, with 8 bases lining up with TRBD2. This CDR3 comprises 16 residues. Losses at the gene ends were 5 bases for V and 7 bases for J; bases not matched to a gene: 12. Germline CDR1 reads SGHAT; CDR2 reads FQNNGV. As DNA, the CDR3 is TGTGCCAGCAGCGCGGGGACTAGGGGGTATGTCGGGGAGCTGTTTTTT. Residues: CASSAGTRGYVGELFF.

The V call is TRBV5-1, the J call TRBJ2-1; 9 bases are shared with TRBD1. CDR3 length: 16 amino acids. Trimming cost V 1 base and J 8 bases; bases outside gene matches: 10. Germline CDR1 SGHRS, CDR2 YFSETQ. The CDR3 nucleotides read TGCGCCAGCAGCTTGAGGACCGGGACAGGGCTCGATGAGCAGTTCTTC. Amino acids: CASSLRTGTGLDEQFF.

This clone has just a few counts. The CDR3 coding sequence is TGTGCCAGCAGGCTGACGGTATCGGATACGCAGTATTTT. Encoded protein: CASRLTVSDTQYF. This chain joins TRBV27 and TRBJ2-3; unclear D gene. CDR1 and CDR2 (germline): MNHEY, SMNVEV (reference sequence). The CDR3 runs 13 residues. The V end was cut by 6 bases, the J end by 6 bases, with 13 bases between.

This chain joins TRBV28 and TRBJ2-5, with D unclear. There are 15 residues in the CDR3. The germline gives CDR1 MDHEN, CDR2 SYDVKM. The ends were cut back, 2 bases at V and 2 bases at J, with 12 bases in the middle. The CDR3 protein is CASSLGLSSQETQYF. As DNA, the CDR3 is TGTGCCAGCAGTTTAGGGCTGAGCAGTCAAGAGACCCAGTACTTC.

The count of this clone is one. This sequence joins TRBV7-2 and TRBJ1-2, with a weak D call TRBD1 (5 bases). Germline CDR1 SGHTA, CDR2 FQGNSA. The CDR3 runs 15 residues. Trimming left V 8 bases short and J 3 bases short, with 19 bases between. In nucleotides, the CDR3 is TGTGCCAGCCGACCCAGGGACGGCTTTTACTATGGCTACACCTTC. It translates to CASRPRDGFYYGYTF.

The DNA for the CDR3 is TGTGCCAGCAGTCCCCGTGGGGCCAAGCAGTTCTTC. Residues: CASSPRGAKQFF. The chain links TRBV6-5 to TRBJ2-1; D perhaps matches TRBD1 (5 bases). Germline CDR1 MNHEY, CDR2 SVGAGI. V lost 5 bases, J lost 11 bases, and 13 bases lay in between. CDR3 length: 12 amino acids.

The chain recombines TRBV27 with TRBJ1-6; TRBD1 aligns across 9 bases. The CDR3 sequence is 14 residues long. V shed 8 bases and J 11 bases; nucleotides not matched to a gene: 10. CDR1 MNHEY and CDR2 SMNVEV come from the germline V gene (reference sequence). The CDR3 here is CASSDRGFLAPLHF. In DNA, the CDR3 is TGTGCCAGCTCGGACAGGGGCTTCTTGGCACCCCTCCACTTT.

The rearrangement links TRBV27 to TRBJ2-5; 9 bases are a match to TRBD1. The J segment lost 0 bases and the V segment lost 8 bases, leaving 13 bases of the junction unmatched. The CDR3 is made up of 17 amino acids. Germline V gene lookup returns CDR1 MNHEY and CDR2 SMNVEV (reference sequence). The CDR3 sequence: CASPRDRARLYQETQYF. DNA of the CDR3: TGTGCCAGCCCTCGGGACAGGGCGAGACTGTACCAAGAGACCCAGTACTTC.

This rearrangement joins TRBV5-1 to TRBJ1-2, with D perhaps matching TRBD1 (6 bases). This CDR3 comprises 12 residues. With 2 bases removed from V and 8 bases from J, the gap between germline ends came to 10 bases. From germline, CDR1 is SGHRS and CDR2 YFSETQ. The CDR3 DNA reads TGCGCCAGCAGCTTCACAGGGTTAGGCTACACCTTC. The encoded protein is CASSFTGLGYTF.

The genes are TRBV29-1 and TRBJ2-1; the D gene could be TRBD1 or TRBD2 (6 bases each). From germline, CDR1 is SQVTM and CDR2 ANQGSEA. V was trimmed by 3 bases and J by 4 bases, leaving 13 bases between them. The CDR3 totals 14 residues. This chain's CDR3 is CSVEGGHAYNEQFF. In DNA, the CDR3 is TGCAGCGTTGAGGGGGGACACGCTTACAATGAGCAGTTCTTC.

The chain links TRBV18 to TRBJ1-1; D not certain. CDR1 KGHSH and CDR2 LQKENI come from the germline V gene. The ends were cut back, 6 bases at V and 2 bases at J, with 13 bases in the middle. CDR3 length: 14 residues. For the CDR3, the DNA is TGTGCCAGCTCGGCGCTAGTCAGAAACACTGAAGCTTTCTTT. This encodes CASSALVRNTEAFF.

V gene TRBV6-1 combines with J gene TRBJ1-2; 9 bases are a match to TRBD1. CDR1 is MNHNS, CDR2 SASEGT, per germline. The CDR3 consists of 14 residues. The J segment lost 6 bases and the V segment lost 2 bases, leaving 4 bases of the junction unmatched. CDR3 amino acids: CASSEWGQGDGYTF. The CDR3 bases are TGTGCCAGCAGTGAATGGGGACAGGGTGATGGCTACACCTTC.

For the CDR3, the DNA is TGTGCCAGCAAGACGCAGAGCTCTGGAAACACCATATATTTT. Its protein product is CASKTQSSGNTIYF. The rearrangement links TRBV5-5 to TRBJ1-3; D is undetermined. V was pared by 6 bases and J by 0 bases, with 10 bases between. Germline CDR1 and CDR2: SGHKS and YYEKEE (reference sequence). The CDR3 totals 14 residues.

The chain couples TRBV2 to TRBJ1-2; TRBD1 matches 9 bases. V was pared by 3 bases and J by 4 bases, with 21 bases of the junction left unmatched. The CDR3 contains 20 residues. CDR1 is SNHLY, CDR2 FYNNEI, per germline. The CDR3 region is CASSDSTHARDRVGIYGYTF. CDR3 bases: TGTGCCAGCAGTGATTCCACACACGCCCGGGACAGGGTAGGGATCTATGGCTACACCTTC.

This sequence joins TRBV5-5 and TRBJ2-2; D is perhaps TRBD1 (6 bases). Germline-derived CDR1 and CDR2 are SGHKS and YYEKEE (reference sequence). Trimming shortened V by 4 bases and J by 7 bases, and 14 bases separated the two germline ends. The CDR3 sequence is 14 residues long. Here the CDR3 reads CASSPTGSDGELFF. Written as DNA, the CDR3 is TGTGCCAGCAGCCCCACAGGGTCGGACGGGGAGCTGTTTTTT.

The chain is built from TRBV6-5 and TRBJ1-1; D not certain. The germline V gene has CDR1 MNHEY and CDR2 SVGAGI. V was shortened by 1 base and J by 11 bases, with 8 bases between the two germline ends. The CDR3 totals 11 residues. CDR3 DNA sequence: TGTGCCAGCAGTTACTATAATACCGCTTTCTTT. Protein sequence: CASSYYNTAFF.

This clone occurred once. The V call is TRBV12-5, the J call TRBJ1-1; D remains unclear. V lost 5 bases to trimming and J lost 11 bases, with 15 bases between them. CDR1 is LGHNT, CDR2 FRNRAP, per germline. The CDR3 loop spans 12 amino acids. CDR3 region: CASGLDRGEAFF. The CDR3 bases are TGTGCTAGTGGTCTGGATCGGGGAGAGGCTTTCTTT.

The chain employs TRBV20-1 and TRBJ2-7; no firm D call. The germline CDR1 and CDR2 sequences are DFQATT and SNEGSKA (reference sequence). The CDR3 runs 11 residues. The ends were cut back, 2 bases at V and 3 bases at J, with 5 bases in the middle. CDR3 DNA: TGCAGTGCTAGACAGATCTACGAGCAGTACTTC. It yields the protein CSARQIYEQYF.

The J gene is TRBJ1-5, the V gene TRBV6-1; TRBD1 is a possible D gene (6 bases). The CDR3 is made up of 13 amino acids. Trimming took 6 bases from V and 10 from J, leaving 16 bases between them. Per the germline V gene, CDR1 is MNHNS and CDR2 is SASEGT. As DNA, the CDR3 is TGTGCCAGCAGAGGACAGCCTGATTATCCCCAGCATTTT. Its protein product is CASRGQPDYPQHF.

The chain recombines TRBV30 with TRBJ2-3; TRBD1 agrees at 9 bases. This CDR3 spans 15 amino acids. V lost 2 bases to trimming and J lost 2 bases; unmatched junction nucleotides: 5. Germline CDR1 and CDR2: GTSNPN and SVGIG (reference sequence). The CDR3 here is CAWSPGTGYTDTQYF. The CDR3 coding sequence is TGTGCCTGGAGTCCCGGGACAGGGTACACAGATACGCAGTATTTT.

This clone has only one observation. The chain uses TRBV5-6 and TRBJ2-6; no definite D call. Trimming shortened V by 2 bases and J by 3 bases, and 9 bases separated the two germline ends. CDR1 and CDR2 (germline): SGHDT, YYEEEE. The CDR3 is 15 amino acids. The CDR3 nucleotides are TGTGCCAGCAGCTTCGCTGCCGGTGGGGCCAACGTCCTGACTTTC. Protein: CASSFAAGGANVLTF. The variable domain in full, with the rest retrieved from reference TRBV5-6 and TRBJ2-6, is DAGVTQSPTHLIKTRGQQVTLRCSPKSGHDTVSWYQQALGQGPQFIFQYYEEEERQRGNFPDRFSGHQFPNYSSELNVNALLLGDSALYLCASSFAAGGANVLTFGAGSRLTVL.

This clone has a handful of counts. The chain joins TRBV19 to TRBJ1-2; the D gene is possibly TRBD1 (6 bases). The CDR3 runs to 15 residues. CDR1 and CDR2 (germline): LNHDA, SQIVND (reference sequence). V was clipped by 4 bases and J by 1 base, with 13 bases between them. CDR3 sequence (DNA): TGTGCCAGTAGTAGGCATGGACAGAATAACTATGGCTACACCTTC. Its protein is CASSRHGQNNYGYTF. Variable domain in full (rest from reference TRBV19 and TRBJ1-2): DGGITQSPKYLFRKEGQNVTLSCEQNLNHDAMYWYRQDPGQGLRLIYYSQIVNDFQKGDIAEGYSVSREKKESFPLTVTSAQKNPTAFYLCASSRHGQNNYGYTFGSGTRLTVV.

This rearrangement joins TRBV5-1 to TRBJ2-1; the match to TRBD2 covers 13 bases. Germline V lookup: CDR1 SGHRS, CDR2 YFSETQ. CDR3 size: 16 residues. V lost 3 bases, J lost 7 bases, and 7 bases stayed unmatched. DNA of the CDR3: TGCGCCAGCAGCTCCGGGACTAGCGGGATAAGGAATGAGCAGTTCTTC. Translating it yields CASSSGTSGIRNEQFF.

The CDR3 sequence is CASTLSGSVPEQYF. Written as DNA, the CDR3 is TGTGCCAGCACCCTTAGCGGGAGTGTACCCGAGCAGTACTTC. The rearrangement uses TRBV6-5 and TRBJ2-7, with 9 bases that match TRBD2. This CDR3 region has 14 residues. The V gene's germline CDR1 is MNHEY and CDR2 SVGAGI. J was trimmed by 6 bases and V by 7 bases; bases with no gene match: 10.